The 29 T cell receptor beta chains given below trace back to one sample, sequenced in a study of early T cells in non-severe SARS-CoV-2 infection. TCRdb used MiXCR to reprocess the 5' RACE reads, holding one entry per CDR3 protein. The sample lists about 60,000 distinct CDR3 sequences, 9.5% to 15% occurring once. The sequenced material came from whole blood. These receptors were obtained from an adult who was a healthcare worker with PCR-confirmed SARS-CoV-2 infection or an uninfected control (not recorded which).

This clonotype is medium-sized. The J gene is TRBJ2-2, the V gene TRBV29-1; 9 bases are a match to TRBD1. The junction had 4 bases not matched to a gene; V was cut back by 3 bases and J by 5 bases. CDR1 SQVTM and CDR2 ANQGSEA come from the germline V gene. CDR3 length: 14 amino acids. The DNA of the CDR3 is TGCAGCGTTGAGGGACAGGGTGAAACCGGGGAGCTGTTTTTT. It codes for CSVEGQGETGELFF.

The CDR3 sequence is CATSEPGGNQPQHF. The CDR3, as DNA: TGTGCCACCAGTGAACCAGGGGGCAATCAGCCCCAGCATTTT. This chain connects TRBV24-1 to TRBJ1-5; the D gene is possibly TRBD1 (6 bases). There are 14 residues in the CDR3. Germline CDR1 and CDR2: KGHDR and SFDVKD. The V gene lost 4 bases and the J gene lost 2 bases, with 8 bases spanning the gap.

Comments on this clonotype: Germline and junction disagree at one end, which may indicate a read error. The gene calls are TRBV7-9 and TRBJ2-3; 10 positions match TRBD2. There are 16 residues in the CDR3. CDR1 and CDR2 from the germline V gene are SEHNR and FQNEAQ (reference sequence). The CDR3 protein is CASRRASGRGTDAQYF. CDR3 coding DNA: TGTGCCAGCAGGAGGGCGAGCGGGAGGGGCACAGATGCGCAGTATTTT.

This clonotype has only a few counts. V and J are TRBV5-8 and TRBJ2-3; 10 bases line up with TRBD2. The CDR3 is made up of 15 amino acids. V dropped 2 bases and J dropped 5; count of bases not matched to a gene: 5. CDR1 is SGHTS, CDR2 YDEGEE, per germline. CDR3 residues: CASSLGLAGEDTQYF. CDR3 DNA: TGTGCCAGCAGCTTAGGGCTAGCGGGAGAAGATACGCAGTATTTT.

The chain employs TRBV28 and TRBJ2-7; 10 bases are shared with TRBD2. The CDR3 spans 13 residues. The junction had 10 bases not matched to a gene; V was cut back by 10 bases and J by 7 bases. The germline CDR1 and CDR2 sequences are MDHEN and SYDVKM. CDR3 loop: CAILAGDPKEQYF. The CDR3 DNA is TGTGCCATCCTAGCGGGGGATCCTAAAGAGCAGTACTTC.

This clonotype has more than one count but fewer than ten. The chain joins TRBV10-3 to TRBJ2-3, with D perhaps matching TRBD2 (5 bases). The V and J ends lost 7 bases and 4 bases respectively, with 9 bases between them. The CDR3 has 12 residues. The germline CDR1 and CDR2 sequences are ENHRY and SYGVKD. The CDR3 loop is CAIKSGADTQYF. The CDR3 DNA sequence: TGTGCCATCAAAAGCGGTGCAGATACGCAGTATTTT.

The V gene is TRBV12-3 or TRBV12-4, the J gene TRBJ2-7, with 7 bases lining up with TRBD1. This CDR3 is built from 13 residues. V was pared by 5 bases and J by 5 bases, with 6 bases of the junction left unmatched. The CDR3 sequence is CASSPDRDHEQYF. CDR3 sequence (DNA): TGTGCCAGCAGTCCCGACAGGGACCACGAGCAGTACTTC.

The V and J genes are TRBV5-1 and TRBJ2-3; 7 bases line up with TRBD2. The V and J ends lost 3 bases and 3 bases, in that order; junction bases with no gene match: 7. The CDR3 totals 15 residues. Germline V gene data show CDR1 as SGHRS and CDR2 as YFSETQ. The CDR3 reads CASSYGSGKTDTQYF. The DNA of the CDR3 is TGCGCCAGCAGCTATGGGAGCGGGAAGACAGATACGCAGTATTTT.

There are many counts of this clonotype. The chain combines TRBV7-9 with TRBJ2-1; the match to TRBD2 covers 11 bases. The CDR3 is made up of 15 amino acids. J lost 6 bases, V lost 5 bases, and 6 bases had no gene match. The germline V gene has CDR1 SEHNR and CDR2 FQNEAQ (reference sequence). CDR3 nucleotide sequence: TGTGCCAGCAGCCCGGGGACTAGCGGAACCAATGAGCAGTTCTTC. Translated: CASSPGTSGTNEQFF.

This clonotype has more than one count but fewer than ten. The rearrangement links TRBV28 to TRBJ2-5; weak D call: TRBD2 (6 bases). This CDR3 is built from 11 residues. V lost 11 bases to trimming and J lost 5 bases, with 12 bases between them. Germline values: CDR1 MDHEN, CDR2 SYDVKM. As DNA, the CDR3 is TGTGCCTGTCAAGGGAGGGAGACCCAGTACTTC. Translated: CACQGRETQYF.

This clonotype occurred a few times. The chain carries TRBV11-3 and TRBJ2-1; 7 nucleotides match TRBD2. The V segment lost 5 bases and the J segment 0 bases; nucleotides outside the gene matches: 7. The CDR3 spans 16 residues. Germline V lookup: CDR1 SGHNT, CDR2 YENEEA. As DNA, the CDR3 is TGTGCCAGCAGCCCATCTAGCGGTTACTCCTACAATGAGCAGTTCTTC. This codes for CASSPSSGYSYNEQFF.

This clonotype showed up just a few times. The chain combines TRBV24-1 with TRBJ2-3; perhaps TRBD2 as D (5 bases). V lost 7 bases and J lost 4, with 17 bases in between. This CDR3 contains 15 residues. Germline V gives CDR1 KGHDR, CDR2 SFDVKD. CDR3 protein: CATSGRPPRADTQYF. The CDR3 DNA sequence: TGTGCCACCAGCGGAAGACCTCCGAGGGCAGATACGCAGTATTTT.

This clonotype was recorded a few times. The chain recombines TRBV5-6 with TRBJ2-3; D unclear. Germline V gives CDR1 SGHDT, CDR2 YYEEEE. The CDR3 is made up of 12 amino acids. The V and J ends lost 3 bases and 4 bases respectively, with 6 bases between them. The CDR3 nucleotides are TGTGCCAGCAGCTCGTACGCAGATACGCAGTATTTT. Encoded protein: CASSSYADTQYF.

In this sample, this clonotype turned up a few times. The chain uses TRBV12-3 or TRBV12-4 and TRBJ2-1, with D possibly TRBD2 on 6 matching bases. Trimming removed 8 bases from V and 2 bases from J, with 19 bases in between. The CDR3 runs to 16 residues. CDR3 sequence reads: CASALGGTPTYNEQFF. CDR3 DNA: TGTGCCAGCGCGCTGGGCGGGACGCCCACCTACAATGAGCAGTTCTTC.

This clonotype was detected many times. This rearrangement joins TRBV7-9 to TRBJ2-7; the match to TRBD1 covers 8 bases. Losses at the gene ends were 6 bases for V and 2 bases for J; bases not matched to a gene: 9. The CDR3 is made up of 15 amino acids. Germline loops: CDR1 SEHNR, CDR2 FQNEAQ (reference sequence). CDR3 nucleotides: TGTGCCAGCAGTGACGCTACGGGACAGGCCTACGAGCAGTACTTC. Amino acids: CASSDATGQAYEQYF.

This clonotype was recorded at least ten times. The V and J genes are TRBV6-2 or TRBV6-3 and TRBJ2-3; D not resolved. Trimming pared 4 bases from V and 6 bases from J, leaving 14 bases between. Germline CDR1 and CDR2: MNHEY and SVGEGT. The CDR3 covers 14 residues. The CDR3 sequence is CASSLHIPGDTQYF. The CDR3 DNA reads as TGTGCCAGCAGTTTACATATTCCTGGGGATACGCAGTATTTT.

This clonotype has more than one count but fewer than ten. V usage is TRBV11-2 and J usage is TRBJ2-5; D is ambiguous. Germline V gives CDR1 SGHAT, CDR2 FQNNGV. This CDR3 spans 14 amino acids. With 0 bases removed from V and 7 bases from J, the gap between germline ends came to 12 bases. CDR3 nucleotides: TGTGCCAGCAGCTTAGAAGTCCGGTTGGCGACCCAGTACTTC. Translating gives CASSLEVRLATQYF.

In regard to this clonotype: A much larger clone is a single base away; this may be a read error. Lacking the conserved final phenylalanine or tryptophan, this CDR3 likely reflects a read error. No DNA is shown, since the ends of the CDR3 on it are uncertain; the CDR3 is the one TCRdb lists. V usage is TRBV6-4 and J usage is TRBJ2-1; the table names TRBD2, a call not compared with the DNA. The V gene's germline CDR1 is MRHNA and CDR2 SNTAGT. The CDR3 length is 15 residues, termini included. The CDR3 reads CASSDSLAGSRSMFS.

Many counts were recorded for this clonotype. This sequence joins TRBV5-1 and TRBJ2-3; D is unclear. CDR3 size: 13 residues. CDR1 is SGHRS and CDR2 is YFSETQ in the germline V gene. Trimming took 1 base from V and 5 from J, leaving 8 bases between them. The CDR3 sequence is CASSLFGEDTQYF. The CDR3, as DNA: TGCGCCAGCAGCTTGTTCGGCGAAGATACGCAGTATTTT.

The V and J genes are TRBV10-1 and TRBJ2-3; D remains ambiguous. This CDR3 is built from 14 residues. V was shortened by 2 bases and J by 3 bases, with 9 bases between the two germline ends. From germline, CDR1 is WNHNN and CDR2 SYGVQD (reference sequence). The DNA of the CDR3 is TGCGCCAGCAGTGAGGCCTTACCAACAGATACGCAGTATTTT. Translated, it gives CASSEALPTDTQYF.

This clonotype was detected only a few times. CDR3 in amino acids: CAISEQGMNSPLHF. For the CDR3, the DNA is TGTGCCATCAGTGAGCAGGGGATGAATTCACCCCTCCACTTT. The rearrangement links TRBV10-3 to TRBJ1-6; the D gene is possibly TRBD1 (6 bases). Germline CDR1 reads ENHRY; CDR2 reads SYGVKD. Trimming left V 2 bases short and J 7 bases short, with 9 bases between. This CDR3 is built from 14 residues.

The rearrangement links TRBV7-6 to TRBJ2-1, with 9 bases fitting TRBD1. Trimming at V came to 4 bases and at J to 1 base, leaving 8 bases not matched to a gene. CDR1 SGHVS and CDR2 FNYEAQ come from the germline V gene. This CDR3 has 17 amino acids. The CDR3 region has the DNA TGTGCCAGCAGCTCACCCCCAGGGACAGGGTCCTACAATGAGCAGTTCTTC. This codes for CASSSPPGTGSYNEQFF.

At least ten counts were recorded for this clonotype. This chain uses TRBV30 with TRBJ1-1; perhaps TRBD1 as D (6 bases). Trimming removed 2 bases from V and 6 bases from J, with 13 bases in between. The V gene's germline CDR1 is GTSNPN and CDR2 SVGIG (reference sequence). The CDR3 consists of 13 residues. CDR3 sequence (DNA): TGTGCCTGGAGTCCCCCAGGGGCGGCTGAAGCTTTCTTT. Translated: CAWSPPGAAEAFF.

This clonotype has just a few counts. The rearrangement links TRBV5-1 to TRBJ2-7; TRBD1 might be the D (5 bases). The V gene lost 2 bases and the J gene lost 2 bases, with 14 bases spanning the gap. The CDR3 covers 15 residues. Germline CDR1 and CDR2: SGHRS and YFSETQ. The CDR3 sequence is CASSLGAGDPYEQYF. The CDR3 DNA reads as TGCGCCAGCAGCTTAGGGGCAGGAGACCCCTACGAGCAGTACTTC.

This clonotype has only a few counts. V usage is TRBV29-1 and J usage is TRBJ1-1; 7 bases match TRBD1. Germline loops: CDR1 SQVTM, CDR2 ANQGSEA. The CDR3 is 12 residues long. The trim removed 6 bases at V and 6 bases at J, leaving 7 bases unmatched. CDR3 in DNA: TGCAGCGTCTCAGGGGGGGCGGCTGAAGCTTTCTTT. This codes for CSVSGGAAEAFF.

This clonotype showed up many times. This sequence joins TRBV28 and TRBJ2-7, with TRBD1 matching over 9 bases. Germline CDR1 reads MDHEN; CDR2 reads SYDVKM. Unmatched junction bases numbered 6, after V lost 7 bases and J lost 2 bases. The CDR3 sequence is 14 residues long. CDR3 loop: CASILRDRAYEQYF. DNA of the CDR3: TGTGCCAGCATCCTAAGGGACAGGGCCTACGAGCAGTACTTC.

This clonotype was counted between two and nine times. The V call is TRBV20-1, the J call TRBJ2-5; 9 bases are shared with TRBD2. There are 14 residues in the CDR3. Looked up from germline, CDR1 is DFQATT and CDR2 is SNEGSKA (reference sequence). J was trimmed by 1 base and V by 6 bases; bases with no gene match: 6. The CDR3 reads CSAPLLAGQETQYF. The CDR3 DNA reads TGCAGTGCACCCTTACTAGCGGGCCAAGAGACCCAGTACTTC.

At least ten counts were recorded for this clonotype. The V gene is TRBV25-1, the J gene TRBJ2-7, with D unresolved. Germline values: CDR1 MGHDK, CDR2 SYGVNS. V was pared by 4 bases and J by 6 bases, with 7 bases between. CDR3 length: 11 amino acids. The CDR3 is CASSGGFEQYF. The DNA of the CDR3 is TGTGCCAGCAGTGGCGGTTTCGAGCAGTACTTC.

This clonotype was counted a few times. The chain combines TRBV29-1 with TRBJ2-1; TRBD1 might be the D (6 bases). Trimming took 5 bases from V and 8 from J, leaving 10 bases between them. Germline loops: CDR1 SQVTM, CDR2 ANQGSEA. The CDR3 sequence is 11 residues long. CDR3 DNA sequence: TGCAGCGTTCCTACAGGGTATGAGCAGTTCTTC. This sequence encodes CSVPTGYEQFF.